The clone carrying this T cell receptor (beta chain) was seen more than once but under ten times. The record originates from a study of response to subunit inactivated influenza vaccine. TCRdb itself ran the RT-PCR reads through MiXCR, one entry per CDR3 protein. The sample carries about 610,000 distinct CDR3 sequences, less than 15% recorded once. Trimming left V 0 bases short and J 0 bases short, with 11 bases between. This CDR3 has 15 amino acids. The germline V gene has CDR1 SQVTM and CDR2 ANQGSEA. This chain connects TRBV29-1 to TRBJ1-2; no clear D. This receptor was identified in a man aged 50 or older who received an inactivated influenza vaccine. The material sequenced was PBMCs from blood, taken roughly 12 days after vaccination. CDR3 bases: TGCAGCGTTGAAGATCTGGTACAGACTAACTATGGCTACACCTTC. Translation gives CSVEDLVQTNYGYTF. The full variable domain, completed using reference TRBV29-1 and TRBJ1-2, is SAVISQKPSRDICQRGTSLTIQCQVDSQVTMMFWYRQQPGQSLTLIATANQGSEATYESGFVIDKFPISRPNLTFSTLTVSNMSPEDSSIYLCSVEDLVQTNYGYTFGSGTRLTVV.